This is a list of T cell receptor beta chains from one sample in a study of blood T cell repertoires in COVID-19. Generated by immunoSEQ multiplex PCR, the TCRdb table keeps only in-frame clones and is missing some. The sample lists under 130,000 clones, 75% to 90% occurring once. Source material: peripheral blood. The source of these receptors is a woman older than 75 with acute or convalescent COVID-19. Both conserved end residues are part of each CDR3. The order of the fields is D gene, V gene, clone size, J gene, CDR3 DNA, CDR3 protein. The D gene is left open where the match is weak. Clone size is not always given. Where it is, it says once, few, many or a class for expanded clones.

>.|TRBV12-3/TRBV12-4|once|TRBJ2-4
TGTGCCAGCAGAGGGCAGGGTGGGGACATTCAGTACTTC
CASRGQGGDIQYF
>.|TRBV5-6|.|TRBJ2-5
TGTGCCAGCAGCTTGATAGGAGGGGAGACCCAGTACTTC
CASSLIGGETQYF
>TRBD1|TRBV5-1|.|TRBJ1-2
TGCGCCAGCAGCACGACAGGGGTTACTAACTATGGCTACACCTTC
CASSTTGVTNYGYTF
>.|TRBV30|.|TRBJ1-1
TGTGCCTGGAGTGGACAGGTGCAGAACACTGAAGCTTTCTTT
CAWSGQVQNTEAFF
>TRBD2|TRBV7-6|.|TRBJ2-1
TGTGCCAGCAGCTTTAGCGGGGGGTCTCTATTCAACAATGAGCAGTTCTTC
CASSFSGGSLFNNEQFF
>TRBD1|TRBV5-1|.|TRBJ1-1
TGCGCCAGCAGCACCGGACAGGGGCCTTTGGAGAAGGGAGCTTTCTTT
CASSTGQGPLEKGAFF
>.|TRBV4-3|once|TRBJ1-6
TGCGCCAGCAGCCCAGTCGTTTTATCGGGGAGTTCTAATTCACCCCTCCACTTT
CASSPVVLSGSSNSPLHF
>.|TRBV5-4|.|TRBJ1-2
TGTGCCAGCAGCACCGGGACACTTAACTATGGCTACACCTTC
CASSTGTLNYGYTF
>.|TRBV5-5|.|TRBJ1-5
TGTGCCAGCAGCTTATCAGGGTTGGGGCAGCCCCAGCATTTT
CASSLSGLGQPQHF
>TRBD2|TRBV7-9|.|TRBJ2-1
TGTGCCAGCAGCTCCGGACTAGCGGGGGACCTTTACAATGAGCAGTTCTTC
CASSSGLAGDLYNEQFF
>.|TRBV5-1|.|TRBJ1-3
TGCGCCAGCAGCTTGGCTATAACAGGTGACTCTGGAAACACCATATATTTT
CASSLAITGDSGNTIYF
>TRBD1|TRBV5-1|.|TRBJ2-7
TGCGCCAGCAGCTTACGGACAGGGTCCTACGAGCAGTACTTC
CASSLRTGSYEQYF
>TRBD2|TRBV9|.|TRBJ2-1
TGTGCCAGCAGCGAGGCCCCTGGGACTAGCGGGGCCCTCAATGAGCAGTTCTTC
CASSEAPGTSGALNEQFF
>.|TRBV6-2/TRBV6-3|.|TRBJ1-1
TGTGCCAGCAGTGGAGTAGAAGCTTTCTTT
CASSGVEAFF
>.|TRBV6-5|.|TRBJ2-7
TGTGCCAGCAGTTACGCCACAGGCAGCTACGAGCAGTACTTC
CASSYATGSYEQYF
>.|TRBV29-1|once|TRBJ1-2
TGCAGCGTTTTATCGGATGGCTACACCTTC
CSVLSDGYTF
>.|TRBV7-9|.|TRBJ1-2
TGTGCCAGCATTCCCACCTCGGGCTGGACAGACAACTATGGCTACACCTTC
CASIPTSGWTDNYGYTF
>TRBD2|TRBV11-2|.|TRBJ2-1
TGTGCCAGCAGCCCCCTTGAAGGTAAGCGGGGTTACAATGAGCAGTTCTTC
CASSPLEGKRGYNEQFF
>TRBD2|TRBV4-3|.|TRBJ2-7
TGCGCCAGCAGCCTAAGACTAGCGGGGGCTCGGGAGCAGTACTTC
CASSLRLAGAREQYF
>.|TRBV21-1|.|TRBJ1-4
TGTGCCAGCAGCTCGAAAAGCCCGACAGGGTCGAATGAAAAACTGTTTTTT
CASSSKSPTGSNEKLFF
>TRBD2|TRBV2|.|TRBJ2-7
TGTGCCAGCAGTGAAGGAGCGGGGCTTACCTACGAGCAGTACTTC
CASSEGAGLTYEQYF
>.|TRBV7-9|.|TRBJ1-6
TGTGCCAGCAGCCGCTCCTATAATTCACCCCTCCACTTT
CASSRSYNSPLHF
>TRBD2|TRBV9|.|TRBJ2-1
TGTGCCAGCAGCGTAGGTGGGGCGGGGGGCTACAATGAGCAGTTCTTC
CASSVGGAGGYNEQFF
>TRBD1|TRBV24-1|.|TRBJ1-5
TGTGCCACCAGTGATCCCCGGGAGGGGGCGTTGGGTCAGCCCCAGCATTTT
CATSDPREGALGQPQHF
>TRBD1|TRBV29-1|.|TRBJ1-2
TGCAGCGTCGGGACAGGGCCCTATGGCTACACCTTC
CSVGTGPYGYTF
>.|TRBV28|.|TRBJ1-1
TGTGCCAGCAGTCAAATATCAGTCAACACTGAAGCTTTCTTT
CASSQISVNTEAFF
>.|TRBV5-6|.|TRBJ2-7
TGTGCCAGCAGCACGCCTTGGGAGGAGCTCGAGCAGTACTTC
CASSTPWEELEQYF
>.|TRBV29-1|.|TRBJ2-3
TGCAGCGTTGTGGGGGGACTTACAGATACGCAGTATTTT
CSVVGGLTDTQYF
>TRBD1|TRBV24-1|.|TRBJ1-2
TGTGCCACCAGTGATGACAGGGTAGGGTATGGCTACACCTTC
CATSDDRVGYGYTF
>.|TRBV2|.|TRBJ1-2
TGTGCCAGCAGTGAACTGGCGGTGCCCGCTGGGGGCTACACCTTC
CASSELAVPAGGYTF
>.|TRBV27|.|TRBJ1-2
TGTGCCAGCAGTTTCCAGGGCAGGGTCAATGGCTACACCTTC
CASSFQGRVNGYTF
>TRBD1|TRBV7-2|.|TRBJ2-7
TGTGCCAGCAGCCCATCGGGACAGGGCTCCTACGAGCAGTACTTC
CASSPSGQGSYEQYF
>.|TRBV25-1|.|TRBJ2-7
TGTGCCAGCAGTGTAGGAGTCCACTACGAGCAGTACTTC
CASSVGVHYEQYF
>.|TRBV18|.|TRBJ1-3
TGTGCCAGCTCAACTGACAGTTGGTCTGGAAACACCATATATTTT
CASSTDSWSGNTIYF
>.|TRBV28|.|TRBJ1-5
TGTGCCAGCGTCACGATCGGGGGGTATAGCAATCAGCCCCAGCATTTT
CASVTIGGYSNQPQHF
>TRBD2|TRBV7-6|.|TRBJ2-5
TGTGCCAGCAGCCAAGCCCGAGCGGGGGCAGAGACCCAGTACTTC
CASSQARAGAETQYF
>TRBD2|TRBV11-2|.|TRBJ2-5
TGTGCCAGCAGCTTAGGGGGGGGGAGGGGAGAGACCCAGTACTTC
CASSLGGGRGETQYF
>TRBD1|TRBV29-1|.|TRBJ1-5
TGCAGCGTTATGGGACAGGGGGAGAATCAGCCCCAGCATTTT
CSVMGQGENQPQHF
>TRBD1|TRBV7-2|.|TRBJ2-3
TGTGCCAGCAGCTTAGTCGGGCAGGGGGCAGATACGCAGTATTTT
CASSLVGQGADTQYF
>.|TRBV18|.|TRBJ1-1
TGTGCCAGCTCACCCAAACCGAGATTGAACACTGAAGCTTTCTTT
CASSPKPRLNTEAFF
>.|TRBV5-6|few|TRBJ2-3
TGTGCCAGCAGTCAGGTTTTAGATACGCAGTATTTT
CASSQVLDTQYF
>TRBD1|TRBV7-8|.|TRBJ1-5
TGTGCCAGCAGCTCCGCGACAGGGTTCAATCAGCCCCAGCATTTT
CASSSATGFNQPQHF
>.|TRBV18|.|TRBJ1-6
TGTGCCAGCTCACCTCAGGGAATTTCAGGGGTCTCACCCCTCCACTTT
CASSPQGISGVSPLHF
>.|TRBV30|.|TRBJ2-7
TGTGCCTGGAGTCCCGGTCTCCTAAGCTCCTACGAGCAGTACTTC
CAWSPGLLSSYEQYF
>TRBD1|TRBV28|.|TRBJ2-7
TGTGCCAGCAGTTTGTCCGGACAGGGGGGAGGCTTATACGAGCAGTACTTC
CASSLSGQGGGLYEQYF